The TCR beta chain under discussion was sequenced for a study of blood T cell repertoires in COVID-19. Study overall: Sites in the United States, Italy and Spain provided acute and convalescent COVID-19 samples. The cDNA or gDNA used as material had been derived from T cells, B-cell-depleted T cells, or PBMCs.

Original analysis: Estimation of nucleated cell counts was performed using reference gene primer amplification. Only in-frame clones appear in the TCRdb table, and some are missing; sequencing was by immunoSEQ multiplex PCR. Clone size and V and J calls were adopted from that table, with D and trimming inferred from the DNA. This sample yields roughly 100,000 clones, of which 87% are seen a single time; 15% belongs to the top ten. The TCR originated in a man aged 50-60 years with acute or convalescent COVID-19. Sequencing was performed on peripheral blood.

CDR3 nucleotide sequence: TGTGCCAGCAAACCGGGACAGCCTAATGAAAAACTGTTTTTT. Residues: CASKPGQPNEKLFF. The chain joins TRBV27 to TRBJ1-4, with 7 bases aligning to TRBD1. Germline lookup yields CDR1 MNHEY and CDR2 SMNVEV (reference sequence). This CDR3 is 14 amino acids long. Unmatched junction bases numbered 5, after V lost 7 bases and J lost 3 bases.